These 6 T cell receptor beta chains were all obtained from the same sample, sequenced in a study of blood T cell repertoires in COVID-19. Clones were read by immunoSEQ multiplex PCR, and TCRdb kept only the in-frame ones, dropping some. The repertoire holds roughly 220,000 clones, with roughly 86% as singletons. The sequenced material came from peripheral blood. The source is a man between 60 and 75 years old with acute or convalescent COVID-19.

CDR3 DNA: TGTGCCAGCAGTTTCCAGGTTGGGCTAGCGGGGGCCTACCGACAAGAGACCCAGTACTTC. Its protein is CASSFQVGLAGAYRQETQYF. This chain links TRBV6-2 or TRBV6-3 with TRBJ2-5; 10 nucleotides match TRBD2. Germline values: CDR1 MNHEY, CDR2 SVGEGT. The V and J ends lost 4 bases and 2 bases, in that order; junction bases with no gene match: 19. The CDR3 has 20 amino acids.

The rearrangement links TRBV5-1 to TRBJ2-2, with D perhaps matching TRBD1 (5 bases). The length of the CDR3 is 14 residues. With 2 bases removed from V and 2 bases from J, the gap between germline ends came to 7 bases. Germline CDR1 is SGHRS and CDR2 is YFSETQ. The CDR3, as DNA: TGCGCCAGCAGCTTTCAGGGAAACACCGGGGAGCTGTTTTTT. It yields the protein CASSFQGNTGELFF.

This rearrangement joins TRBV5-4 to TRBJ2-5, with D possibly matching TRBD2 (7 bases). V was shortened by 2 bases and J by 5 bases, with 13 bases between the two germline ends. The CDR3 is 14 amino acids. Germline CDR1 is SGHNT and CDR2 is YYREEE (reference sequence). In DNA form, the CDR3 reads TGTGCCAGCAGCTTCGGGGGGCGCCGGGAGACCCAGTACTTC. It encodes CASSFGGRRETQYF.

This sequence joins TRBV27 and TRBJ2-7; D is perhaps TRBD1 (5 bases). Germline V gene sequence: CDR1 MNHEY, CDR2 SMNVEV (reference sequence). This CDR3 spans 14 amino acids. The ends were cut back, 5 bases at V and 2 bases at J, with 13 bases in the middle. The CDR3 bases are TGTGCCAGCAGTAGCAGGGTTAAGACCTACGAGCAGTACTTC. Protein product: CASSSRVKTYEQYF.

The chain joins TRBV7-2 to TRBJ1-2; possible D gene TRBD1, 5 bases. The CDR3 extends over 15 amino acids. The V gene's germline CDR1 is SGHTA and CDR2 FQGNSA. With 5 bases removed from V and 3 bases from J, the gap between germline ends came to 16 bases. CDR3 residues: CASSPPGQGYYGYTF. Here the CDR3 DNA reads TGTGCCAGCAGCCCCCCCGGGCAGGGTTACTATGGCTACACCTTC.

The chain recombines TRBV4-3 with TRBJ1-2; D is uncertain. V lost 1 base to trimming and J lost 4 bases, with 10 bases between them. This CDR3 has 14 residues. CDR1 and CDR2 (germline): LGHNA, YSLEER. The CDR3, as DNA: TGCGCCAGCAGCCAAGTACGGGGAGTCTATGGCTACACCTTC. This encodes CASSQVRGVYGYTF.